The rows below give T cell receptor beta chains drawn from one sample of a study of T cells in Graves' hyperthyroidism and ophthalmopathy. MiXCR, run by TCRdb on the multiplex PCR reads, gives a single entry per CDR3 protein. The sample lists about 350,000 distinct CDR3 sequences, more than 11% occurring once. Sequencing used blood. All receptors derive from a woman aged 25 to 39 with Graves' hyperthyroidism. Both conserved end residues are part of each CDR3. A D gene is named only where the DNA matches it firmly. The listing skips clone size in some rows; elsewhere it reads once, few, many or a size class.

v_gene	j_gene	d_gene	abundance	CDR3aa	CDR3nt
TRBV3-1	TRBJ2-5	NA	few	CASSHPGQRSYF	TGTGCCAGCAGCCATCCGGGCCAGCGTTCGTACTTC
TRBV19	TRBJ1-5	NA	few	CASSKSGQSNQPQHF	TGTGCCAGTAGTAAGTCGGGACAAAGCAATCAGCCCCAGCATTTT
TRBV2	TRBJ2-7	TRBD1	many	CATREGTGFPEQYF	TGTGCCACCCGCGAAGGGACAGGTTTCCCCGAGCAGTACTTC
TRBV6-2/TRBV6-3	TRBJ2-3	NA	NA	CASSYPLGGLSTDTQYF	TGTGCCAGCAGTTACCCCCTCGGGGGACTCAGCACAGATACGCAGTATTTT
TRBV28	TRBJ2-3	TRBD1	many	CASRGRGQGTDTQYF	TGTGCCAGCAGGGGGAGGGGACAGGGGACAGATACGCAGTATTTT
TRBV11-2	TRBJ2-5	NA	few	CASLEHPEPETQYF	TGTGCCAGCTTAGAACACCCCGAACCGGAGACCCAGTACTTC
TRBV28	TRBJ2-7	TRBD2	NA	CASTPGGEGSYEQYF	TGTGCCAGCACCCCGGGGGGGGAAGGCTCCTACGAGCAGTACTTC
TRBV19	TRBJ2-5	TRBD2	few	CASSSLAGGRETQYF	TGTGCCAGTAGCTCACTAGCGGGAGGGAGGGAGACCCAGTACTTC
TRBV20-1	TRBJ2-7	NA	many	CSATDMAYEQYF	TGCAGTGCTACCGATATGGCCTACGAGCAGTACTTC
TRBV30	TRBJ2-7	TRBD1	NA	CAWGTGEGYEQYF	TGTGCCTGGGGAACAGGGGAAGGGTACGAGCAGTACTTC
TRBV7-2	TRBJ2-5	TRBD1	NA	CASSLTGAGETQYF	TGTGCCAGCAGCTTAACAGGGGCAGGAGAGACCCAGTACTTC
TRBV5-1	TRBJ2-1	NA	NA	CASSAAREQFF	TGCGCCAGCAGCGCCGCTAGAGAGCAGTTCTTC
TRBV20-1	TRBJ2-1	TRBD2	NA	CSATLWTSGRNNEQFF	TGCAGTGCTACTCTATGGACTAGCGGGAGGAACAATGAGCAGTTCTTC
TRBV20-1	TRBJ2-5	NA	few	CSASTGTQYF	TGCAGTGCTTCAACGGGGACCCAGTACTTC
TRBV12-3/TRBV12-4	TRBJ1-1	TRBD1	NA	CASQRGQGAMNTEAFF	TGTGCCAGCCAACGAGGACAGGGTGCCATGAACACTGAAGCTTTCTTT
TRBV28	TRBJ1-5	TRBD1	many	CASTLQGVTGQPQHF	TGTGCCAGCACCCTACAGGGGGTCACCGGTCAGCCCCAGCATTTT